The sequence of this T cell receptor beta chain was determined in a study of PD-1 blockade in classical Hodgkin lymphoma. Study findings and constraints: Complete responders started with a diversity level that resembled newly diagnosed patients at baseline. Newly diagnosed patients reportedly had lower baseline TCR diversity than healthy donors.

Regarding this clone: Its antigen is still unknown.

Clones were sequenced by immunoSEQ multiplex PCR, and TCRdb holds only the in-frame ones, with some missing. The sample records just under 65,000 clones, under 95% being singletons. Time point in this sample: cycle 4 day 1 (C4D1), after 5 to 7 weeks of nivolumab. All trial patients relapsed after autologous stem cell transplantation. This TCR derives from a human donor with classical Hodgkin lymphoma. Material: peripheral blood mononuclear cells (PBMCs), obtained before the fourth cycle of nivolumab.

The CDR3 reads CASSTGNLSEKLFF. In DNA form, the CDR3 reads TGTGCCAGCAGTACAGGAAATCTGAGTGAAAAACTGTTTTTT. The chain has TRBV28 and TRBJ1-4; D might be TRBD1 (5 bases). V lost 5 bases to trimming and J lost 7 bases, with 14 bases between them. The CDR3 sequence is 14 residues long. Germline V gene lookup returns CDR1 MDHEN and CDR2 SYDVKM.